This T cell receptor (beta chain) was sequenced for a study of T cell responses to AZD1222 COVID-19 vaccine (dated by TCRdb to about 2021). Study-wide context: A total of under 250 trial participants underwent TCR sequencing, of whom roughly 210 had received two doses of AZD1222 and some 25 had received two doses of the MenACWY control vaccine. Trial participants were enrolled by age into subgroups of 18-55, 56-69 and 70-plus years, and about 150, 27 and 61 TCR-sequenced participants, respectively, were included in these subgroups.

The CDR3 regions of human TCRbeta chains were subjected to immunosequencing. The published analysis was carried out like this. TCRs in the repertoires were compared against a reference library of SARS-CoV-2-specific TCRs that had been generated with the MIRA antigen-specificity platform. Breadth meant the fraction of unique TCRs that were SARS-CoV-2-associated, whereas depth meant the fraction of total T cells that were SARS-CoV-2-associated. Using the MIRA data, every spike-specific TCR was mapped to the spike region that the TCR reacted to and assigned to either a CD4 or a CD8 class. Log10-transformed breadth and depth values were compared by one-way ANOVA with Sidak's multiple comparisons tests. TCRdb holds this immuneACCESS table with in-frame rearrangements only. Some clones are missing; in checked studies, unresolved V genes explain under half, and the rest has no known cause. From that table come the V and J calls and clone size; the DNA was used to work out D and trimming. This sample has around 150,000 clones in its table, and more than 75% of those were observed once. The ten largest account for more than 4% of the sample.

According to the study, the label for this sample's time point signals: about 28 days (+/-7) after the second vaccine dose. AZD1222 recipients whose second dose came at about 4 weeks and those whose second dose came at about 12 weeks were combined into one group, since spike-specific TCR depth and breadth did not differ between the two schedules. Samples from vaccinated people were obtained from the UK trials COV001 and COV002, which included a single-blind randomized controlled phase 2/3 trial of AZD1222 (ChAdOx1 nCoV-19) in healthy adults. For TCRbeta chain sequencing, PBMC samples from trial participants were taken at day 0 and at day 28 after the second dose. What the work shows at the level of the full study, not this receptor alone: Conclusions about previously exposed vaccinees are limited, since just five or six AZD1222 recipients were seropositive for SARS-CoV-2 at baseline. Spike-specific TCR breadth and depth rose significantly after two AZD1222 doses compared with day 0 and with MenACWY recipients. Participants were mostly white British, with more females than males. The authors suggested clonal diversity may have been underestimated. In the small 56-69-year group, the increase in depth fell short of significance, most likely because of low power. Epitopes outside the regions mutated in the B.1.351 and B.1.1.7 variants were reportedly recognized by nearly half of the unique spike-specific TCRs. No day 14 peak-response samples were available, so repertoires were characterized only after the peak T cell response. Vaccine-associated CD4 TCRs spanned the whole spike protein, with dominant responses in regions 160-218 and 743-854.

Including cysteine and phenylalanine, the CDR3 has 13 amino acids. Only the CDR3 part of the read is kept: 39 bases, read in frame from the first base. Trimming takes 8 bases off V and 3 bases off J; junction bases not matched to a gene: 7. The germline V gene (reference sequence) sets CDR1 to LNHNV and CDR2 to YYDKDF. In regard to this clone: The clone's antigen remains unknown. Base qualities are not provided; no much larger clone lies one nucleotide away.

Sequences were derived from peripheral blood, sampled 28 days after the second AZD1222 dose. The sequence was obtained from an adult who received the AZD1222 COVID-19 vaccine. The sequence is built from TRBV15 and TRBJ2-7; a stretch of 7 junction bases matches TRBD1. CDR3 region: CATLGAGGYEQYF. The DNA reads TGTGCCACCCTGGGGGCAGGGGGCTACGAGCAGTACTTC.